Given below is one TCR beta chain in context. This entry belongs to a study of control samples from healthy donors and cancer patients. CDR3 length equals 13 residues. V was shortened by 8 bases and J by 6 bases, with 14 bases between the two germline ends. Per the germline V gene, CDR1 is ENHRY and CDR2 is SYGVKD. Some clones are missing from TCRdb's copy, which holds only in-frame ones; the method was immunoSEQ multiplex PCR. The data contain fewer than 300,000 clones, roughly 87% of them singletons. The sample comprised PBMCs. The sequence was collected from a woman in her sixties with lung cancer. The chain employs TRBV10-3 and TRBJ2-1; the D gene is possibly TRBD1 (5 bases). Here the CDR3 reads CAIAQGKVNEQFF. The CDR3 DNA reads TGTGCCATCGCTCAGGGTAAAGTCAATGAGCAGTTCTTC.